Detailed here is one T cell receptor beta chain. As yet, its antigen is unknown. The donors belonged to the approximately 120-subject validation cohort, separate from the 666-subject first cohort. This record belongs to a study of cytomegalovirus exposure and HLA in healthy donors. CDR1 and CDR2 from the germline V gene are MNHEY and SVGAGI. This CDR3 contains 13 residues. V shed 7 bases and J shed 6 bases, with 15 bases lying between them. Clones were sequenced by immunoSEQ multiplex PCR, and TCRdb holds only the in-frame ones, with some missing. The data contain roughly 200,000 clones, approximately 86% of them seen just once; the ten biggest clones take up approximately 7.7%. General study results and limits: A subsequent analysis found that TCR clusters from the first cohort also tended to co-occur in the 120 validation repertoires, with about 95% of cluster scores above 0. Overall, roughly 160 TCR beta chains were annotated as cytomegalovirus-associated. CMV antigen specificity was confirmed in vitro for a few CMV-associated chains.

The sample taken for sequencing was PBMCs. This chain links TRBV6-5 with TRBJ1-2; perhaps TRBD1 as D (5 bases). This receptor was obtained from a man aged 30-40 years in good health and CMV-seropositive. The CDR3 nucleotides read TGTGCCAGCACGGGTGGTGGGACCCATGGCTACACCTTC. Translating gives CASTGGGTHGYTF.